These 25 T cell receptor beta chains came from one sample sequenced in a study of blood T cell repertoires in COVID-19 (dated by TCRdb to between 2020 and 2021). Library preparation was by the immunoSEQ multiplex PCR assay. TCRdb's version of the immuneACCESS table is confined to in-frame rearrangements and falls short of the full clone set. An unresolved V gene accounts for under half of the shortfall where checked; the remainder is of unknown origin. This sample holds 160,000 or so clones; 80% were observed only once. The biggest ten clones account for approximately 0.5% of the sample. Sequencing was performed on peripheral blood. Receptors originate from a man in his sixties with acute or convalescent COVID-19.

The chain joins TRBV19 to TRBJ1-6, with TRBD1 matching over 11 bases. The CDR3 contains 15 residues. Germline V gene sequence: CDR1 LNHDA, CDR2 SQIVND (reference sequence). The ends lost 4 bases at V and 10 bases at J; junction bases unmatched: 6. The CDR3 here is CASSTTGTGGSPLHF. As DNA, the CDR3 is TGTGCCAGTAGTACAACCGGGACAGGGGGATCACCCCTCCACTTT.

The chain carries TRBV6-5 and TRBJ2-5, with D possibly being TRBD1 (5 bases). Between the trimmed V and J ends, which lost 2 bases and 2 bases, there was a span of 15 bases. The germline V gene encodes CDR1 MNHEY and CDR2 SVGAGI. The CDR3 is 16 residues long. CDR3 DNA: TGTGCCAGCAGTTACGCGCAGGGTGGTGGGCAAGAGACCCAGTACTTC. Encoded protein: CASSYAQGGGQETQYF.

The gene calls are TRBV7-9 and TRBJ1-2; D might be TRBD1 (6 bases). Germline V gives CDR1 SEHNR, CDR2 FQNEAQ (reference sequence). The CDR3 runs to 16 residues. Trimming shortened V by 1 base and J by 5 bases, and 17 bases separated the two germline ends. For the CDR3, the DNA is TGTGCCAGCAGCTTAGGTTCAGGGGCAATCGGGTATGGCTACACCTTC. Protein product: CASSLGSGAIGYGYTF.

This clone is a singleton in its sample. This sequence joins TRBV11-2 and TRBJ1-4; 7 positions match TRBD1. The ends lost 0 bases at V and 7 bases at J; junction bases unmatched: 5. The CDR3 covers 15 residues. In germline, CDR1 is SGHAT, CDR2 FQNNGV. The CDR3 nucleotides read TGTGCCAGCAGCTTAGACGACAGGGTGGGTGAAAAACTGTTTTTT. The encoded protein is CASSLDDRVGEKLFF.

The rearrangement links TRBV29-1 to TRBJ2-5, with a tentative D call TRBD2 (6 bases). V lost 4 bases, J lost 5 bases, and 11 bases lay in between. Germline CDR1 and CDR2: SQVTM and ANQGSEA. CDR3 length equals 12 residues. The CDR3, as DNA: TGCAGCGTTGTCGGGGCGGGGGAGACCCAGTACTTC. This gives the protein CSVVGAGETQYF.

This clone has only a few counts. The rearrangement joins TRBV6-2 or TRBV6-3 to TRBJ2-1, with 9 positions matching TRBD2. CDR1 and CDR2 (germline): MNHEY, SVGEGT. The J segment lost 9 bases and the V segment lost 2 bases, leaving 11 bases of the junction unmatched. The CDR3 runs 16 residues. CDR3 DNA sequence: TGTGCCAGCAGTTACGAGTGGCTGCGGGGGGGACCTGAGCAGTTCTTC. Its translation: CASSYEWLRGGPEQFF.

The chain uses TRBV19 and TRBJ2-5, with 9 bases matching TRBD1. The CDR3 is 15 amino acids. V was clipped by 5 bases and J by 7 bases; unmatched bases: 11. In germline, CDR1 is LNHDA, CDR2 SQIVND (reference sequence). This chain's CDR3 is CASSSYGQGTGTQYF. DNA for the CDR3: TGTGCCAGTAGTTCTTACGGACAGGGGACAGGGACCCAGTACTTC.

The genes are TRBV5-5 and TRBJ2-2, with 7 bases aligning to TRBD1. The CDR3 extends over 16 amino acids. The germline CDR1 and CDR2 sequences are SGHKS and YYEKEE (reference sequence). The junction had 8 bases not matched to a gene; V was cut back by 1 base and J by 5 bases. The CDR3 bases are TGTGCCAGCAGCTTGAGGAACAGGGGAAGTACCGGGGAGCTGTTTTTT. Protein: CASSLRNRGSTGELFF.

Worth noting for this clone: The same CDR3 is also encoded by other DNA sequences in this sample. The CDR3 DNA sequence: TGTGCCAGCAGTTTGCGAGGGAACACTGAAGCTTTCTTT. It codes for CASSLRGNTEAFF. The chain combines TRBV12-3 or TRBV12-4 with TRBJ1-1, with no clear D. The CDR3 sequence is 13 residues long. V lost 3 bases, J lost 1 base, and 6 bases lay in between.

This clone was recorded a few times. The CDR3 sequence: CASSIEQGFQGYTF. The CDR3 DNA sequence: TGTGCCAGTAGTATCGAACAGGGTTTCCAAGGCTACACCTTC. This sequence joins TRBV19 and TRBJ1-2; tentatively, D is TRBD1 (6 bases). The CDR3 loop spans 14 amino acids. Between the trimmed V and J ends, which lost 3 bases and 8 bases, there was a span of 16 bases. The germline V gene has CDR1 LNHDA and CDR2 SQIVND (reference sequence).

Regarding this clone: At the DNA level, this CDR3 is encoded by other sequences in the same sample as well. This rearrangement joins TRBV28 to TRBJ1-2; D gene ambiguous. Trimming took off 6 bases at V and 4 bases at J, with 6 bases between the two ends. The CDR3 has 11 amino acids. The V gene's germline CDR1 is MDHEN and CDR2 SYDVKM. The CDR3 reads CASSSRYGYTF. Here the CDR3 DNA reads TGTGCCAGCAGCTCCCGCTATGGCTACACCTTC.

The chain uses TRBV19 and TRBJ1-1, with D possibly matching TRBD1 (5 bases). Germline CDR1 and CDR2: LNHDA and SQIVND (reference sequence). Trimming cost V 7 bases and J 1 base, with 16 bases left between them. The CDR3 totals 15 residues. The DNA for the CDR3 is TGTGCCAGTACCCAGGGAACGATTCGGAACACTGAAGCTTTCTTT. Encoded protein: CASTQGTIRNTEAFF.

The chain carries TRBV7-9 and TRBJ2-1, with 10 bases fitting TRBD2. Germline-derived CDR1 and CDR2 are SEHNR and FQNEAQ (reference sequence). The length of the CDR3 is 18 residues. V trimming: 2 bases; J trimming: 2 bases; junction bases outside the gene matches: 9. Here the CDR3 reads CASSLKLAGTEAYNEQFF. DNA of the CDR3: TGTGCCAGCAGCTTAAAACTAGCGGGGACGGAGGCCTACAATGAGCAGTTCTTC.

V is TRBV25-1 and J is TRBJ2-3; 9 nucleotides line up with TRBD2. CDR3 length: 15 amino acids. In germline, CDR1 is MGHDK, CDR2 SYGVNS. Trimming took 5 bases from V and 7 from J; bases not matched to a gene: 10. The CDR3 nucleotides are TGTGCCAGCAGTAACCAGCGGGGGGCGGGTTATACGCAGTATTTT. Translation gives CASSNQRGAGYTQYF.

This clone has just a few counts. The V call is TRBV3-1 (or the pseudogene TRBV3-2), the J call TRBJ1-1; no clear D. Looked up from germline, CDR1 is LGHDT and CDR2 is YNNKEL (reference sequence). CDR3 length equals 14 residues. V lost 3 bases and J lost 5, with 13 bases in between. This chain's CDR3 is CASSHGGVGTEAFF. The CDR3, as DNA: TGTGCCAGCAGCCATGGCGGGGTTGGGACTGAAGCTTTCTTT.

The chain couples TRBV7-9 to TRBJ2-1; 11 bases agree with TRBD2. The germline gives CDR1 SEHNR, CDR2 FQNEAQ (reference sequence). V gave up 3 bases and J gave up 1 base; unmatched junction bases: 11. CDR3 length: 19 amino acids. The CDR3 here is CASSLGLAGGYGSYNEQFF. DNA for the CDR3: TGTGCCAGCAGCTTGGGTCTAGCGGGGGGCTATGGGTCCTACAATGAGCAGTTCTTC.

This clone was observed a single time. CDR3 protein: CASSPRQRSYEQYF. CDR3 nucleotide sequence: TGTGCCAGCAGCCCCCGACAGAGGTCCTACGAGCAGTACTTC. This rearrangement joins TRBV7-2 to TRBJ2-7, with D possibly being TRBD1 (5 bases). CDR3 length: 14 residues. The germline V gene encodes CDR1 SGHTA and CDR2 FQGNSA. V lost 5 bases and J 1 base, leaving 12 bases between the germline ends.

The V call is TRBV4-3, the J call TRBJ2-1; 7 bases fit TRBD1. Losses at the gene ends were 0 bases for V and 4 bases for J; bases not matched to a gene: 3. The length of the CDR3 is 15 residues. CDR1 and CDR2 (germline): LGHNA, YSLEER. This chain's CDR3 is CASSQETGVYNEQFF. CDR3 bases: TGCGCCAGCAGCCAAGAAACAGGGGTGTACAATGAGCAGTTCTTC.

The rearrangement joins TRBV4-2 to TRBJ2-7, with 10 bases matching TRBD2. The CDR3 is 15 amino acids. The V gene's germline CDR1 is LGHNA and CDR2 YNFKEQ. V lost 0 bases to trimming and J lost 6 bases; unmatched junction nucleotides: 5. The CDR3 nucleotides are TGTGCCAGCAGCCAAGAAGCGGGGGGGCCGTCCGAGCAGTACTTC. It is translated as CASSQEAGGPSEQYF.

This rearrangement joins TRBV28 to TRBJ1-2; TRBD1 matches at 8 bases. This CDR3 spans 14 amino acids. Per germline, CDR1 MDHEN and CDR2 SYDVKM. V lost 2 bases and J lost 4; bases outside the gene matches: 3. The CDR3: CASSLGTGGYGYTF. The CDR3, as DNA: TGTGCCAGCAGTTTAGGAACAGGGGGCTATGGCTACACCTTC.

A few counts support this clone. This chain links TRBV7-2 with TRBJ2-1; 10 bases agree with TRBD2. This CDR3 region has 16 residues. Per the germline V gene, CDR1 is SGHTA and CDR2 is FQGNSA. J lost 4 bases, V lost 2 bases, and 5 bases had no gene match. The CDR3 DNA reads TGTGCCAGCAGCTTATCAGTGACTAGCGGGTACAATGAGCAGTTCTTC. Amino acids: CASSLSVTSGYNEQFF. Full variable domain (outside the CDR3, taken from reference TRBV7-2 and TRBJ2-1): GAGVSQSPSNKVTEKGKDVELRCDPISGHTALYWYRQSLGQGLEFLIYFQGNSAPDKSGLPSDRFSAERTGGSVSTLTIQRTQQEDSAVYLCASSLSVTSGYNEQFFGPGTRLTVL.

CDR3 bases: TGTGCCAGCAGGCGGGAGGGCCTATCCGATACGCAGTATTTT. Residues: CASRREGLSDTQYF. The chain joins TRBV6-5 to TRBJ2-3, with 9 bases fitting TRBD2. J lost 6 bases, V lost 6 bases, and 7 bases had no gene match. Germline V gene lookup returns CDR1 MNHEY and CDR2 SVGAGI. CDR3 length: 14 amino acids.

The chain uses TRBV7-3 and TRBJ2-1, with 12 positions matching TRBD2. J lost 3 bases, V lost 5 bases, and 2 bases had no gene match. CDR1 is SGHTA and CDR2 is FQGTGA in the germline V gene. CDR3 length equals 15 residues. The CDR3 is CASSPGLAGYNEQFF. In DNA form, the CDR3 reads TGTGCCAGCAGCCCGGGACTAGCGGGCTACAATGAGCAGTTCTTC.

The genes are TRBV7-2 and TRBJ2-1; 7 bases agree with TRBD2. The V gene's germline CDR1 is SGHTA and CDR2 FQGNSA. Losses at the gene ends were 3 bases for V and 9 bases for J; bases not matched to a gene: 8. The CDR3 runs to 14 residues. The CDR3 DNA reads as TGTGCCAGCAGCTTCGGGGGGTTGCCGGGTGAGCAGTTCTTC. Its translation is CASSFGGLPGEQFF.

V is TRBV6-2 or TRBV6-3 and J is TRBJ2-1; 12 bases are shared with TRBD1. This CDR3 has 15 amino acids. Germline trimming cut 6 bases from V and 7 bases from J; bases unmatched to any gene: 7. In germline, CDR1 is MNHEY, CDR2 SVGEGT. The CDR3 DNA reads TGTGCCAGCAGCCCCGGGACAGGGGGCTCGAATGAGCAGTTCTTC. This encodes CASSPGTGGSNEQFF.